The rows below give T cell receptor beta chains drawn from one sample of a study of blood T cell repertoires in COVID-19. Profiled with immunoSEQ multiplex PCR; TCRdb holds only in-frame clones, not every one. The top ten clones hold around 2.2% of a sample with approximately 230,000 clones, 86% of them seen once. The specimen sequenced was peripheral blood. The receptor set was obtained from a man younger than 45 who had recovered from COVID-19. The CDR3 runs from the conserved cysteine through the conserved F or W. Fields, in order: D gene, clone size, V gene, J gene, CDR3 protein, CDR3 DNA. A D gene is named only where the DNA matches it firmly. For some rows the clone size is stated as once, few or many, or as a class when expanded; others skip it.

d_call: .; clone_size: .; v_call: TRBV19; j_call: TRBJ2-5; cdr3_aa: CASSIFLGLEETQYF; cdr3_nt: TGTGCCAGTAGTATCTTCTTGGGGCTTGAAGAGACCCAGTACTTC
d_call: .; clone_size: few; v_call: TRBV19; j_call: TRBJ1-2; cdr3_aa: CASSIGRQDYGYTF; cdr3_nt: TGTGCCAGTAGTATAGGAAGGCAGGACTATGGCTACACCTTC
d_call: TRBD1; clone_size: .; v_call: TRBV5-4; j_call: TRBJ2-7; cdr3_aa: CASSETGPPYEQYF; cdr3_nt: TGTGCCAGCAGCGAGACAGGGCCACCCTACGAGCAGTACTTC
d_call: TRBD1; clone_size: .; v_call: TRBV5-1; j_call: TRBJ1-2; cdr3_aa: CASSFSGQGHGYTF; cdr3_nt: TGCGCCAGCAGCTTCTCGGGACAGGGGCATGGCTACACCTTC
d_call: .; clone_size: few; v_call: TRBV10-2; j_call: TRBJ2-5; cdr3_aa: CASSGGRGETQYF; cdr3_nt: TGCGCCAGCAGTGGAGGTAGGGGAGAGACCCAGTACTTC
d_call: .; clone_size: .; v_call: TRBV5-5; j_call: TRBJ1-6; cdr3_aa: CASSLVGSGRDGTPLHF; cdr3_nt: TGTGCCAGCAGCTTGGTCGGATCGGGCAGGGATGGGACACCCCTCCACTTT
d_call: TRBD1; clone_size: .; v_call: TRBV7-2; j_call: TRBJ1-3; cdr3_aa: CASSPQGAISGNTIYF; cdr3_nt: TGTGCCAGCAGCCCACAGGGGGCGATCTCTGGAAACACCATATATTTT
d_call: TRBD1; clone_size: .; v_call: TRBV19; j_call: TRBJ2-3; cdr3_aa: CASSSDRGGWDTQYF; cdr3_nt: TGTGCCAGTAGCTCTGACAGGGGTGGGTGGGATACGCAGTATTTT
d_call: TRBD1; clone_size: .; v_call: TRBV29-1; j_call: TRBJ2-5; cdr3_aa: CSIGTGSKTQYF; cdr3_nt: TGCAGCATAGGGACAGGGAGCAAGACCCAGTACTTC
d_call: TRBD1; clone_size: .; v_call: TRBV6-5; j_call: TRBJ1-1; cdr3_aa: CASSYYGTESTEAFF; cdr3_nt: TGTGCCAGCAGTTACTACGGGACAGAATCCACTGAAGCTTTCTTT
d_call: .; clone_size: .; v_call: TRBV27; j_call: TRBJ1-5; cdr3_aa: CASSLREGNQPQHF; cdr3_nt: TGTGCCAGCAGTTTAAGGGAGGGCAATCAGCCCCAGCATTTT
d_call: .; clone_size: .; v_call: TRBV30; j_call: TRBJ1-1; cdr3_aa: CAWKKEERRTEAFF; cdr3_nt: TGTGCCTGGAAAAAAGAGGAGCGAAGAACTGAAGCTTTCTTT
d_call: TRBD2; clone_size: .; v_call: TRBV7-2; j_call: TRBJ2-1; cdr3_aa: CASSPSSPTSGRGQFF; cdr3_nt: TGTGCCAGCAGCCCCAGTTCCCCGACTAGCGGTAGGGGGCAGTTCTTC
d_call: .; clone_size: .; v_call: TRBV7-9; j_call: TRBJ2-3; cdr3_aa: CASSTPGLTGTQYF; cdr3_nt: TGTGCCAGCAGCACCCCGGGGCTCACAGGGACGCAGTATTTT
d_call: .; clone_size: .; v_call: TRBV4-3; j_call: TRBJ2-3; cdr3_aa: CASSQDYTRGTDTQYF; cdr3_nt: TGCGCCAGCAGCCAGGACTACACTCGGGGGACAGATACGCAGTATTTT
d_call: .; clone_size: .; v_call: TRBV3-1/TRBV3-2; j_call: TRBJ2-6; cdr3_aa: CASSPRSGANVLTF; cdr3_nt: TGTGCCAGCAGCCCCCGCTCTGGGGCCAACGTCCTGACTTTC
d_call: .; clone_size: .; v_call: TRBV6-5; j_call: TRBJ2-2; cdr3_aa: CASSYPSGQNTGELFF; cdr3_nt: TGTGCCAGCAGTTACCCTTCGGGACAGAACACCGGGGAGCTGTTTTTT
d_call: TRBD2; clone_size: .; v_call: TRBV10-3; j_call: TRBJ2-1; cdr3_aa: CAISAPRGPSGGARYNEQFF; cdr3_nt: TGTGCCATCAGTGCCCCGAGGGGGCCTAGCGGGGGGGCACGTTACAATGAGCAGTTCTTC
d_call: .; clone_size: .; v_call: TRBV4-3; j_call: TRBJ1-2; cdr3_aa: CASSQVGGKVDYGYTF; cdr3_nt: TGCGCCAGCAGCCAAGTGGGAGGGAAAGTTGACTATGGCTACACCTTC
d_call: .; clone_size: .; v_call: TRBV19; j_call: TRBJ1-5; cdr3_aa: CASSSLPGVSNQPQHF; cdr3_nt: TGTGCCAGTAGCTCTTTGCCCGGGGTGAGCAATCAGCCCCAGCATTTT
d_call: TRBD1; clone_size: few; v_call: TRBV4-1; j_call: TRBJ1-1; cdr3_aa: CASSQSTGGLSNTEAFF; cdr3_nt: TGCGCCAGCAGCCAATCGACAGGGGGCCTTTCGAACACTGAAGCTTTCTTT
d_call: .; clone_size: .; v_call: TRBV6-5; j_call: TRBJ2-3; cdr3_aa: CASSRDWGVDTQYF; cdr3_nt: TGTGCCAGCAGCAGGGACTGGGGGGTAGATACGCAGTATTTT
d_call: .; clone_size: .; v_call: TRBV20-1; j_call: TRBJ2-7; cdr3_aa: CSASHTAQGSYEQYF; cdr3_nt: TGCAGTGCTAGTCACACAGCCCAGGGCTCCTACGAGCAGTACTTC
d_call: .; clone_size: .; v_call: TRBV6-6; j_call: TRBJ2-7; cdr3_aa: CASSYSLDGAYEQYF; cdr3_nt: TGTGCCAGCAGTTACTCTCTTGACGGAGCGTACGAGCAGTACTTC
d_call: .; clone_size: .; v_call: TRBV7-2; j_call: TRBJ1-1; cdr3_aa: CASSSSPPRGTEAFF; cdr3_nt: TGTGCCAGCAGCTCCTCGCCCCCCCGGGGCACTGAAGCTTTCTTT
d_call: .; clone_size: .; v_call: TRBV5-5; j_call: TRBJ1-1; cdr3_aa: CASSGTQREAFF; cdr3_nt: TGTGCCAGCAGCGGAACACAGAGAGAAGCTTTCTTT
d_call: .; clone_size: once; v_call: TRBV27; j_call: TRBJ2-1; cdr3_aa: CASSLRGSSYNEQFF; cdr3_nt: TGTGCCAGCAGTTTAAGGGGGAGCTCCTACAATGAGCAGTTCTTC
d_call: .; clone_size: .; v_call: TRBV7-7; j_call: TRBJ1-1; cdr3_aa: CASSLWGGGNTEAFF; cdr3_nt: TGTGCCAGCAGCTTATGGGGAGGCGGGAACACTGAAGCTTTCTTT